This T cell receptor beta chain was captured in a study of blood T cell repertoires in COVID-19. At the level of the study: T cells, B-cell-depleted T cells, or PBMCs supplied cDNA or gDNA.

In the authors' workflow: Using reference gene primer amplification, nucleated cell counts were estimated. Repertoires were generated with immunoSEQ multiplex PCR, while TCRdb's copy carries only in-frame clones and drops some. V, J and clone size are taken as reported in that table, and D and trimming were inferred from the DNA itself. Of under 250,000 clones in the sample, approximately 82% were seen once. In germline, CDR1 is SGHDN, CDR2 FVKESK. The CDR3 has 14 amino acids. V was shortened by 6 bases and J by 4 bases, with 16 bases between the two germline ends. The V gene is TRBV14, the J gene TRBJ2-7, with a weak D call TRBD2 (7 bases). This receptor was identified in a man aged 35 to 55 with active or convalescent COVID-19. Sequencing input: peripheral blood. CDR3 in amino acids: CASRISGGGYEQYF. The DNA of the CDR3 is TGTGCCAGCAGAATATCGGGGGGCGGTTACGAGCAGTACTTC.